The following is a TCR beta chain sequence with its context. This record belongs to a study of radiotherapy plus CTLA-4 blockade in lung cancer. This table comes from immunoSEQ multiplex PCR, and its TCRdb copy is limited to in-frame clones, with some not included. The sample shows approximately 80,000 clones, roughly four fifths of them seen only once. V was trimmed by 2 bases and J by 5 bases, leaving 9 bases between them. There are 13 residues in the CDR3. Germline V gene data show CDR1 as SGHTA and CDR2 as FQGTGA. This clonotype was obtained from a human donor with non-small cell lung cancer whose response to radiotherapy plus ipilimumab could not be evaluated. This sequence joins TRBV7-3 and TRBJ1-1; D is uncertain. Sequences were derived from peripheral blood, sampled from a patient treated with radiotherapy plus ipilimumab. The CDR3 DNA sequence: TGTGCCAGCAGCTTAGACTTTAGAACTGAAGCTTTCTTT. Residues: CASSLDFRTEAFF.